These 30 T cell receptor beta chains were sequenced from one sample in a study of T cell repertoires in cytomegalovirus infection. Their recognized antigens are unknown. MiXCR, applied by TCRdb to the reads, yields one record per CDR3 protein. This table holds about 920,000 distinct CDR3 sequences, approximately 31% found once. The specimen comprised cultured CD8+ T cells from PBMCs, sampled from culture after CMV antigen stimulation. The receptors were sampled from a human donor in good health (CMV status not recorded). Some clones in this sample may be carry-over from other donors' samples.

The table lists this clonotype with many counts. The rearrangement joins TRBV12-3 or TRBV12-4 to TRBJ2-5; 10 bases map to TRBD2. V lost 5 bases and J lost 2; bases outside the gene matches: 2. The CDR3 loop spans 14 amino acids. This CDR3 is CASSKAGGQETQYF. CDR3 DNA: TGTGCCAGCAGTAAAGCGGGGGGGCAAGAGACCCAGTACTTC.

As concerns this clonotype: An end of the junction does not agree with germline; a read error may underlie this. The CDR3 DNA follows: TGTGCTAGCATGCCCGAACTGGGGTCGGAGACCCAGTACTTC. Translated: CASMPELGSETQYF. V usage is TRBV7-6 and J usage is TRBJ2-5; D unclear. This CDR3 has 14 amino acids. From germline, CDR1 is SGHVS and CDR2 FNYEAQ.

The rearrangement joins TRBV27 to TRBJ1-2; D gene uncertain. With 3 bases removed from V and 8 bases from J, the gap between germline ends came to 10 bases. The CDR3 covers 12 residues. Germline CDR1 reads MNHEY; CDR2 reads SMNVEV (reference sequence). DNA of the CDR3: TGTGCCAGCAGTTTTGGAGGGATGGGCTACACCTTC. Amino acids: CASSFGGMGYTF.

This clonotype was counted only a few times. The V and J genes are TRBV5-1 and TRBJ1-1; 8 nucleotides align to TRBD1. This CDR3 has 14 amino acids. V lost 3 bases and J lost 4; bases outside the gene matches: 5. Germline V gene data show CDR1 as SGHRS and CDR2 as YFSETQ. In DNA form, the CDR3 reads TGCGCCAGCAGCTCAGAACAGGGGGGCACTGAAGCTTTCTTT. The encoded protein is CASSSEQGGTEAFF.

The chain carries TRBV7-6 and TRBJ2-2; either TRBD1 or TRBD2 may fit D (5 bases each). CDR3 length equals 16 residues. Trimming cost V 7 bases and J 0 bases, with 15 bases left between them. Germline V gives CDR1 SGHVS, CDR2 FNYEAQ. The DNA of the CDR3 is TGTGCCAGCACTTCCCCCGGGGCCGCGAACACCGGGGAGCTGTTTTTT. Translated: CASTSPGAANTGELFF.

The genes are TRBV6-8 and TRBJ2-1, with 8 positions matching TRBD1. This CDR3 has 15 residues. Trimming at V came to 6 bases and at J to 1 base, leaving 5 bases not matched to a gene. The germline CDR1 and CDR2 sequences are MNHGY and SAAAGT. In DNA, the CDR3 is TGTGCCAGCAGGCGACAGGGGATTTCCTACAATGAGCAGTTCTTC. It encodes CASRRQGISYNEQFF.

The CDR3, as DNA: TGTGCCAGCAGCTTTCGCCGGCCATTATCAGGGGATAATGAGCAGTTCTTC. Translation gives CASSFRRPLSGDNEQFF. This chain connects TRBV7-6 to TRBJ2-1, with D perhaps TRBD1 (6 bases). CDR3 size: 17 residues. CDR1 is SGHVS and CDR2 is FNYEAQ in the germline V gene. Trimming removed 3 bases at V and 7 bases at J, with 22 bases between.

This clonotype was seen at least ten times. The chain links TRBV7-9 to TRBJ1-5; D call uncertain. The V gene lost 5 bases and the J gene lost 0 bases, with 11 bases spanning the gap. The CDR3 runs to 15 residues. The germline gives CDR1 SEHNR, CDR2 FQNEAQ (reference sequence). CDR3 sequence (DNA): TGTGCCAGCAGCCTAAGGGAGGGTAGCAATCAGCCCCAGCATTTT. Residues: CASSLREGSNQPQHF.

V gene TRBV7-9 combines with J gene TRBJ2-5, with D perhaps matching TRBD1 or TRBD2 (5 bases each). The CDR3 consists of 13 residues. CDR1 and CDR2 (germline): SEHNR, FQNEAQ (reference sequence). V lost 5 bases and J 0 bases, leaving 7 bases between the germline ends. CDR3 loop: CASSGTDQETQYF. The CDR3 bases are TGTGCCAGCAGCGGGACCGACCAAGAGACCCAGTACTTC.

The chain uses TRBV6-1 and TRBJ2-1, with D tentatively TRBD2 (7 bases). The CDR3 has 15 residues. From germline, CDR1 is MNHNS and CDR2 SASEGT. Trimming took off 2 bases at V and 9 bases at J, with 17 bases between the two ends. The CDR3 here is CASSERGGGIGEQFF. The CDR3, as DNA: TGTGCCAGCAGTGAAAGGGGGGGGGGGATAGGTGAGCAGTTCTTC.

The table lists this clonotype with many counts. This chain links TRBV7-6 with TRBJ1-6; D not certain. The V and J ends lost 5 bases and 13 bases respectively, with 21 bases between them. The germline V gene encodes CDR1 SGHVS and CDR2 FNYEAQ. The CDR3 runs to 15 residues. The CDR3 here is CASSLQGRFSNPLHF. In DNA, the CDR3 is TGTGCCAGCAGCCTCCAAGGTAGATTTTCGAACCCCCTCCACTTT.

J is TRBJ2-3 and V is TRBV14; maybe TRBD1 (7 bases). The CDR3 consists of 14 residues. Germline assignment: CDR1 SGHDN and CDR2 FVKESK. V was shortened by 4 bases and J by 6 bases, with 14 bases between the two germline ends. Here the CDR3 reads CASSRGRGADTQYF. The CDR3 DNA reads as TGTGCCAGCAGCCGCGGCAGGGGGGCGGATACGCAGTATTTT.

In its sample, this clonotype was seen a few times. The chain has TRBV10-3 and TRBJ1-2, with D possibly matching TRBD1 (6 bases). The germline V gene encodes CDR1 ENHRY and CDR2 SYGVKD. The V end lost 2 bases, the J end lost 1 base, and 8 bases lay between the germline ends. This CDR3 has 14 amino acids. As DNA, the CDR3 is TGTGCCATCAGTGAGCCGGACAGTAACTATGGCTACACCTTC. Translation: CAISEPDSNYGYTF.

This clonotype occurred many times. V is TRBV7-8 and J is TRBJ1-4; D may be TRBD1 (6 bases). The CDR3 runs to 15 residues. V lost 1 base to trimming and J lost 6 bases, with 12 bases between them. The germline V gene encodes CDR1 SGHVS and CDR2 FQNEAQ. The CDR3 here is CASSLVTGADEKLFF. CDR3 in DNA: TGTGCCAGCAGCTTAGTAACGGGGGCCGATGAAAAACTGTTTTTT. The whole variable domain, remainder taken from reference TRBV7-8 and TRBJ1-4, is GAGVSQSPRYKVAKRGQDVALRCDPISGHVSLFWYQQALGQGPEFLTYFQNEAQLDKSGLPSDRFFAERPEGSVSTLKIQRTQQEDSAVYLCASSLVTGADEKLFFGSGTQLSVL.

This clonotype has a handful of counts. The CDR3 here is CASSQYSPAGDTQYF. In nucleotides, the CDR3 is TGCGCCAGCAGCCAGTATTCGCCGGCAGGAGATACGCAGTATTTT. The chain links TRBV4-1 to TRBJ2-3; D gene ambiguous. The CDR3 contains 15 residues. V was pared by 3 bases and J by 5 bases, with 15 bases between. Germline V lookup: CDR1 MGHRA, CDR2 YSYEKL.

The chain has TRBV24-1 and TRBJ2-5; D gene unclear. The CDR3 has 15 residues. The V gene lost 4 bases and the J gene lost 4 bases, with 15 bases spanning the gap. Germline V gene data show CDR1 as KGHDR and CDR2 as SFDVKD. The CDR3 DNA sequence: TGTGCCACCAGTGACCCCGTCCTAGGCATAGAGACCCAGTACTTC. The encoded protein is CATSDPVLGIETQYF.

This clonotype was observed a few times. The chain employs TRBV6-6 and TRBJ2-5; TRBD2 agrees at 10 bases. This CDR3 contains 14 residues. V was pared by 6 bases and J by 4 bases, with 5 bases of the junction left unmatched. CDR1 and CDR2 from the germline V gene are MNHNY and SVGAGI (reference sequence). The CDR3, as DNA: TGTGCCAGCAGCCCGATAGCGGGGGGAGAGACCCAGTACTTC. It encodes CASSPIAGGETQYF.

This clonotype was seen only a few times. This chain uses TRBV19 with TRBJ2-1; the D gene is possibly TRBD2 (5 bases). The CDR3 has 15 residues. V was shortened by 4 bases and J by 6 bases, with 16 bases between the two germline ends. Germline CDR1 and CDR2: LNHDA and SQIVND (reference sequence). The CDR3 here is CASSTIRETPNEQFF. CDR3 in DNA: TGTGCCAGTAGTACGATCCGGGAAACGCCCAATGAGCAGTTCTTC.

This clonotype was observed a single time. The rearrangement links TRBV20-1 to TRBJ2-1; D is perhaps TRBD2 (5 bases). This CDR3 has 14 residues. With 3 bases removed from V and 3 bases from J, the gap between germline ends came to 12 bases. The germline CDR1 and CDR2 sequences are DFQATT and SNEGSKA (reference sequence). The CDR3 protein is CSARDSYDYNEQFF. The CDR3 DNA sequence: TGCAGTGCTAGGGACTCCTACGACTACAATGAGCAGTTCTTC.

This clonotype was counted only a few times. The rearrangement uses TRBV6-1 and TRBJ1-2; D might be TRBD1 (5 bases). Trimming stripped 6 bases from V and 1 base from J, with 15 bases between. Germline V lookup: CDR1 MNHNS, CDR2 SASEGT. This CDR3 has 15 residues. As DNA, the CDR3 is TGTGCCAGCAGCCCTAGAGACAGTTTTAACTATGGCTACACCTTC. It codes for CASSPRDSFNYGYTF.

This clonotype occurred a few times. This sequence joins TRBV11-3 and TRBJ2-2, with TRBD2 matching over 10 bases. Germline CDR1 is SGHNT and CDR2 is YENEEA. This CDR3 has 18 amino acids. J gave up 6 bases and V 3 bases, and 13 bases lay outside the gene matches. CDR3 in amino acids: CASSFWLAGDPKAGELFF. CDR3 coding DNA: TGTGCCAGCAGCTTCTGGCTAGCGGGGGACCCGAAGGCCGGGGAGCTGTTTTTT.

About this clonotype itself: One end of the junction does not line up with germline, which may come from a read error. The rearrangement uses TRBV7-3 and TRBJ2-7; D might be TRBD2 (7 bases). CDR1 and CDR2 from the germline V gene are SGHTA and FQGTGA. This CDR3 has 16 amino acids. CDR3 in amino acids: CAGSLGGGPNYYEQYF. CDR3 DNA sequence: TGTGCCGGCAGCTTAGGGGGGGGCCCAAACTACTACGAGCAGTACTTC.

This clonotype was seen a handful of times. This rearrangement joins TRBV11-2 to TRBJ2-2; 8 positions agree with TRBD1. V dropped 3 bases and J dropped 7; count of bases not matched to a gene: 10. The CDR3 totals 16 residues. The germline V gene has CDR1 SGHAT and CDR2 FQNNGV. The CDR3 DNA reads TGTGCCAGCAGCTTGAACAGGGGGAGTTCTAGCGGGGAGCTGTTTTTT. Its translation: CASSLNRGSSSGELFF.

The gene calls are TRBV14 and TRBJ1-1; TRBD1 is a possible D gene (5 bases). V was shortened by 1 base and J by 3 bases, with 15 bases between the two germline ends. The CDR3 has 16 amino acids. Per germline, CDR1 SGHDN and CDR2 FVKESK. CDR3 nucleotide sequence: TGTGCCAGCAGCCAAGGGGCCGGGGCCAGGGACACTGAAGCTTTCTTT. This codes for CASSQGAGARDTEAFF.

A remark on this clonotype: A much larger clone is a single base away; this may be a read error. The J gene is TRBJ2-1, the V gene TRBV7-2; D might be TRBD2 (8 bases). The V gene lost 5 bases and the J gene lost 8 bases, with 22 bases spanning the gap. The V gene's germline CDR1 is SGHTA and CDR2 FQGNSA. CDR3 length: 16 amino acids. Written as DNA, the CDR3 is TGTGCCAGCAGCGAAAGGTGGCGGGGGGACAGAGATGAGCAGTTCTTC. This codes for CASSERWRGDRDEQFF.

Concerning this clonotype: One end of the junction is discordant with germline, which a read error may explain. The rearrangement joins TRBV10-3 to TRBJ1-6; a possible D gene is TRBD1 (5 bases). The CDR3 spans 15 residues. Looked up from germline, CDR1 is ENHRY and CDR2 is SYGVKD. The CDR3 DNA sequence: TGTGCCATCAGAAAGACAGCCGAGTATAATTCACTCCTCCACTTT. Translation gives CAIRKTAEYNSLLHF.

This clonotype was counted only a few times. V and J are TRBV6-5 and TRBJ2-6; D is possibly TRBD1 (5 bases). With 1 base removed from V and 4 bases from J, the gap between germline ends came to 8 bases. The CDR3 is made up of 15 amino acids. Germline CDR1 reads MNHEY; CDR2 reads SVGAGI. The CDR3 DNA sequence: TGTGCCAGCAGTTACTTTGGGGCGGGGGCCAACGTCCTGACTTTC. Protein product: CASSYFGAGANVLTF.

In this sample, this clonotype turned up a few times. This chain joins TRBV11-2 and TRBJ2-7, with a tentative D call TRBD1 (6 bases). Germline-derived CDR1 and CDR2 are SGHAT and FQNNGV. The CDR3 covers 13 residues. V dropped 7 bases and J dropped 3 bases, with 13 bases sitting between them. The CDR3 DNA is TGTGCCAGCACTGGGACATCGGTCTACGAGCAGTACGTC. Amino acids: CASTGTSVYEQYV.

This clonotype has only a few counts. The rearrangement joins TRBV2 to TRBJ2-5; TRBD1 might be the D (6 bases). The germline gives CDR1 SNHLY, CDR2 FYNNEI. The V end lost 6 bases, the J end lost 1 base, and 18 bases lay between the germline ends. The CDR3 extends over 16 amino acids. The CDR3 spells CASRGTRGQLQETQYF. The CDR3 nucleotides are TGTGCCAGCAGAGGAACCAGGGGCCAACTCCAAGAGACCCAGTACTTC.

This chain links TRBV7-9 with TRBJ2-2, with D possibly TRBD1 on 7 matching bases. The CDR3 has 16 amino acids. Germline V gives CDR1 SEHNR, CDR2 FQNEAQ (reference sequence). With 4 bases removed from V and 8 bases from J, the gap between germline ends came to 20 bases. CDR3 bases: TGTGCCAGCAGCTCCCCTCGGACAGGCGGAGGGGGGGAGCTGTTTTTT. Translating it yields CASSSPRTGGGGELFF. The entire variable domain, with the rest obtained from reference TRBV7-9 and TRBJ2-2, is as follows: DTGVSQNPRHKITKRGQNVTFRCDPISEHNRLYWYRQTLGQGPEFLTYFQNEAQLEKSRLLSDRFSAERPKGSFSTLEIQRTEQGDSAMYLCASSSPRTGGGGELFFGEGSRLTVL.